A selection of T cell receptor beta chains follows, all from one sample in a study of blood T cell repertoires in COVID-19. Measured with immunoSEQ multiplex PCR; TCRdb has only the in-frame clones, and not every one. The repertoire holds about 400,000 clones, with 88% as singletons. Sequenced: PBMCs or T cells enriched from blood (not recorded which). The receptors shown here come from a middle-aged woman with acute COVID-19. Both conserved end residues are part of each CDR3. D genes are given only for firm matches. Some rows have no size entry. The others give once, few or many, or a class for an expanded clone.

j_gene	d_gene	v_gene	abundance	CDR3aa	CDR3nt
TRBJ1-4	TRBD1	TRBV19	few	CASSLETGRREKLFF	TGTGCCAGTAGTCTAGAGACAGGGAGGCGTGAAAAACTGTTTTTT
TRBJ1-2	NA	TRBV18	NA	CASSLGSAGGYTF	TGTGCCAGCTCACTCGGCTCGGCGGGTGGCTACACCTTC
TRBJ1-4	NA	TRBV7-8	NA	CASSPSLQESPEKLFF	TGTGCCAGCAGCCCTTCCTTACAGGAGTCTCCAGAAAAACTGTTTTTT
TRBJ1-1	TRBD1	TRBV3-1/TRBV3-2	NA	CASSTRDRATEAFF	TGTGCCAGCAGCACCCGGGACAGGGCCACTGAAGCTTTCTTT
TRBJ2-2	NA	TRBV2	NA	CASSEFQAYTGELFF	TGTGCCAGCAGTGAGTTTCAGGCATACACCGGGGAGCTGTTTTTT
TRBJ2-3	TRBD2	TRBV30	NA	CAWSTARGGTDTQYF	TGTGCCTGGAGTACAGCGCGGGGGGGCACAGATACGCAGTATTTT
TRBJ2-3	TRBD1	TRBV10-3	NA	CAISESGWTGGLTDTQYF	TGTGCCATCAGTGAATCCGGGTGGACAGGGGGCTTGACAGATACGCAGTATTTT
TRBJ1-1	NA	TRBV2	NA	CASSESGGGTEAFF	TGTGCCAGCAGTGAAAGTGGGGGAGGCACTGAAGCTTTCTTT
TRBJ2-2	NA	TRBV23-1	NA	CASSRSSQGGTTGELFF	TGCGCCAGCAGTCGAAGCTCCCAGGGTGGTACTACCGGGGAGCTGTTTTTT
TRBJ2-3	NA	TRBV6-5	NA	CASRPPGSTDTQYF	TGTGCCAGCAGGCCACCCGGGTCCACAGATACGCAGTATTTT
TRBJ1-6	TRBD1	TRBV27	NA	CASRPTGEKSPLHF	TGTGCCAGCAGACCGACAGGGGAGAAATCACCCCTCCACTTT
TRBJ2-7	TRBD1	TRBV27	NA	CASSTGTGIISYEQYF	TGTGCCAGCAGCACCGGGACAGGGATTATATCCTACGAGCAGTACTTC
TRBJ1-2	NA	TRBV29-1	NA	CSVNGQLNYGYTF	TGCAGCGTCAATGGGCAGCTCAACTATGGCTACACCTTC
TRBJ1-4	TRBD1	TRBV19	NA	CASKTPGQGNEKLFF	TGTGCCAGTAAAACCCCGGGACAGGGGAATGAAAAACTGTTTTTT
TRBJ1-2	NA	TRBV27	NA	CASSPYYRARKDYGYTF	TGTGCCAGCAGTCCATACTACAGGGCCAGAAAGGACTATGGCTACACCTTC
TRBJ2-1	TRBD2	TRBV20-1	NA	CSASRPSGYNEQFF	TGCAGTGCCAGTCGCCCTAGCGGGTACAATGAGCAGTTCTTC
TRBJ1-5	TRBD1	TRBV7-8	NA	CASSFRDRGWPQHF	TGTGCCAGCAGCTTCCGGGACAGGGGATGGCCCCAGCATTTT
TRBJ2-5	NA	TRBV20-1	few	CSASMAQETQYF	TGCAGTGCCAGTATGGCACAAGAGACCCAGTACTTC
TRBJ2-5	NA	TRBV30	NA	CAWSVQAAGETQYF	TGTGCCTGGAGTGTACAGGCGGCAGGAGAGACCCAGTACTTC
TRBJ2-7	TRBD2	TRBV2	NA	CASRGGTSGGRNPYEQYF	TGTGCCAGCAGAGGAGGGACTAGCGGGGGGAGAAACCCCTACGAGCAGTACTTC
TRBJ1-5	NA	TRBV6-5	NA	CASIPAGRNQPQHF	TGTGCCAGCATTCCGGCAGGGCGCAATCAGCCCCAGCATTTT
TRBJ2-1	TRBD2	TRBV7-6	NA	CASSLATSGGADEQFF	TGTGCCAGCAGCTTGGCGACTAGCGGGGGGGCCGATGAGCAGTTCTTC
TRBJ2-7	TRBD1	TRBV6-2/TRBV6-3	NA	CASSGGGTGPYYEQYF	TGTGCCAGCAGTGGCGGAGGGACAGGACCTTACTACGAGCAGTACTTC
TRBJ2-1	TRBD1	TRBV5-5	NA	CASSVNQGASYNEQFF	TGTGCCAGCAGCGTGAATCAGGGGGCCTCCTACAATGAGCAGTTCTTC
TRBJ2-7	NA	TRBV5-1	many	CASSLGATNYEQYF	TGCGCCAGCAGCTTGGGCGCCACCAACTACGAGCAGTACTTC
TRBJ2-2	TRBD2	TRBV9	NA	CASSVTSGGANTGELFF	TGTGCCAGCAGCGTAACCAGCGGGGGGGCGAACACCGGGGAGCTGTTTTTT
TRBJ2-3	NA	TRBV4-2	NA	CASSQGLGTDTQYF	TGTGCCAGCAGCCAAGGACTAGGTACGGATACGCAGTATTTT
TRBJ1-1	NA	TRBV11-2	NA	CASSLETVNTEAFF	TGTGCCAGCAGCTTAGAGACAGTGAACACTGAAGCTTTCTTT
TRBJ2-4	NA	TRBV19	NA	CASSRRQEKNIQYF	TGTGCCAGTAGTCGGAGACAGGAAAAAAACATTCAGTACTTC
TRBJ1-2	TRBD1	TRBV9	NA	CASSEAPSGGVYGYTF	TGTGCCAGCAGCGAAGCCCCCTCAGGGGGCGTATATGGCTACACCTTC
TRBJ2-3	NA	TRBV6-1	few	CASSEGTAYTDTQYF	TGTGCCAGCAGTGAAGGCACAGCTTACACAGATACGCAGTATTTT
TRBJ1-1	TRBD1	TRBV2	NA	CASSDRGRGGNTEAFF	TGTGCCAGCAGTGACAGGGGGCGCGGGGGGAACACTGAAGCTTTCTTT
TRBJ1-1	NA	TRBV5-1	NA	CASSSTVNTEAFF	TGCGCCAGCAGCTCTACAGTGAACACTGAAGCTTTCTTT
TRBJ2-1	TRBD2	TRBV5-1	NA	CASSFVDWEGQFF	TGCGCCAGCAGCTTTGTGGATTGGGAGGGACAGTTCTTC